This TCR beta chain was documented in a study of response to subunit inactivated influenza vaccine. Germline V gene lookup returns CDR1 MGHRA and CDR2 YSYEKL. Trimming pared 3 bases from V and 5 bases from J, leaving 14 bases between. This CDR3 has 14 residues. MiXCR, applied by TCRdb to the RT-PCR reads, yields one record per CDR3 protein. This table has under 750,000 distinct CDR3 sequences, roughly 10% appearing once. The chain uses TRBV4-1 and TRBJ2-7; D could derive from TRBD1 or TRBD2 (5 bases each). The sample in question was PBMCs from blood, obtained on the day of vaccination. The source is a man aged 45-65 years who received an inactivated influenza vaccine. The CDR3: CASSHGTFSDEQYF. The CDR3 region has the DNA TGCGCCAGCAGCCACGGGACCTTCTCAGACGAGCAGTACTTC.